This T cell receptor (beta chain) was sequenced for a study of blood T cell repertoires in COVID-19. Trimming removed 6 bases from V and 2 bases from J; junction bases left unmatched: 5. Looked up from germline, CDR1 is ENHRY and CDR2 is SYGVKD. The length of the CDR3 is 15 residues. Profiling relied on immunoSEQ multiplex PCR, and the TCRdb table lists in-frame clones only, not all of them. The sample has 68,000 or so clones, 65% to 80% seen once. The TCR comes from a human donor in a cohort sampled during active COVID-19. The chain couples TRBV10-3 to TRBJ1-3; 9 nucleotides match TRBD1. The sequenced sample was peripheral blood. In DNA, the CDR3 is TGTGCCATCAGACCGGGACAGGGCGCTGGAAACACCATATATTTT. Its protein is CAIRPGQGAGNTIYF.